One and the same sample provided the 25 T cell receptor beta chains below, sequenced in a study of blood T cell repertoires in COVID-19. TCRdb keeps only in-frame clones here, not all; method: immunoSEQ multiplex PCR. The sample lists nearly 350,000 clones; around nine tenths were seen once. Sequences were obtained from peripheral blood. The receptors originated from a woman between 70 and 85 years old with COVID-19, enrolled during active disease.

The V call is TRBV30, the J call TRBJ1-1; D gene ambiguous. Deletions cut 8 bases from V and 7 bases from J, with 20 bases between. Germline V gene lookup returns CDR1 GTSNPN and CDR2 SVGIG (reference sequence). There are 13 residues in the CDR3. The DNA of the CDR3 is TGTGCCGGCCGTAGGACGGGGAAAATTGAAGCTTTCTTT. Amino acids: CAGRRTGKIEAFF.

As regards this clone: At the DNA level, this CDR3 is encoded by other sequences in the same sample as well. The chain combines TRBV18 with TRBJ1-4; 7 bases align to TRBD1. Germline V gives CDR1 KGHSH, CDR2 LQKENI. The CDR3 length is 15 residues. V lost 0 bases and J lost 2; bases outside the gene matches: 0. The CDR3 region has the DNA TGTGCCAGCTCACCACCCAGGGGGACTAATGAAAAACTGTTTTTT. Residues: CASSPPRGTNEKLFF. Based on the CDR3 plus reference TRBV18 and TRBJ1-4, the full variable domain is NAGVMQNPRHLVRRRGQEARLRCSPMKGHSHVYWYRQLPEEGLKFMVYLQKENIIDESGMPKERFSAEFPKEGPSILRIQQVVRGDSAAYFCASSPPRGTNEKLFFGSGTQLSVL.

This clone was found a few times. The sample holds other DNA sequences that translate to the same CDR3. The CDR3 region is CASSLAGTSGETQYF. In DNA, the CDR3 is TGCGCCAGCAGCTTGGCAGGGACTAGCGGAGAGACCCAGTACTTC. V is TRBV5-1 and J is TRBJ2-5; 11 bases agree with TRBD2. The CDR3 totals 15 residues. The V segment lost 0 bases and the J segment 4 bases; nucleotides outside the gene matches: 2. Germline V gene lookup returns CDR1 SGHRS and CDR2 YFSETQ.

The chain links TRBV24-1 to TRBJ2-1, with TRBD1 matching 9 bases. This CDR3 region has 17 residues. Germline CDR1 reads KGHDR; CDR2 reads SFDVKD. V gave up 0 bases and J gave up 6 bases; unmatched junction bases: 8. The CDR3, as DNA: TGTGCCACCAGTGATTTGGATCGAGGACAGGGGATCAATGAGCAGTTCTTC. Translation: CATSDLDRGQGINEQFF.

CDR3 loop: CASSSHLGAREAFF. DNA for the CDR3: TGTGCCAGCAGCTCGCATTTGGGGGCGCGGGAAGCTTTCTTT. The chain employs TRBV11-2 and TRBJ1-1; possible D gene TRBD1, 6 bases. Germline V gene lookup returns CDR1 SGHAT and CDR2 FQNNGV. There are 14 residues in the CDR3. V lost 4 bases, J lost 8 bases, and 17 bases lay in between.

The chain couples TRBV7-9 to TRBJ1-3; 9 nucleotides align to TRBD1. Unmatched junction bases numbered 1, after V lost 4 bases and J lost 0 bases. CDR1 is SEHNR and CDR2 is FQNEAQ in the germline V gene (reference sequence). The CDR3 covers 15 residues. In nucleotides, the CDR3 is TGTGCCAGCAGCTGGGACAGGGACTCTGGAAACACCATATATTTT. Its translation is CASSWDRDSGNTIYF.

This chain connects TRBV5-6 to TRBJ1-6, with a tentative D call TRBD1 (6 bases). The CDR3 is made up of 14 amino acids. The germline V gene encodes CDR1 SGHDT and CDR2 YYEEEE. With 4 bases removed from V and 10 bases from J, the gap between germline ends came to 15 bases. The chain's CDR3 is CASSLGQHLSPLHF. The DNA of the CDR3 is TGTGCCAGCAGCCTAGGACAGCATCTCTCACCCCTCCACTTT.

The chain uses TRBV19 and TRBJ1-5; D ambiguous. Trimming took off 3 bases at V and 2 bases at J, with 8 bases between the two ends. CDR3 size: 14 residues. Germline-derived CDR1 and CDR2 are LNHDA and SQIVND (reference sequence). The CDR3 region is CASSIPQGNQPQHF. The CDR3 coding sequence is TGTGCCAGTAGTATTCCCCAGGGCAATCAGCCCCAGCATTTT.

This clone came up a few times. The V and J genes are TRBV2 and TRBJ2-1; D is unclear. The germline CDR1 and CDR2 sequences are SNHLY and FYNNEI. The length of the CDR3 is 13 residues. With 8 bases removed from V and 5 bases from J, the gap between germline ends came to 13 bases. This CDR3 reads CASSALFNNEQFF. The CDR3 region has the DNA TGTGCCAGCTCAGCGCTATTCAACAATGAGCAGTTCTTC.

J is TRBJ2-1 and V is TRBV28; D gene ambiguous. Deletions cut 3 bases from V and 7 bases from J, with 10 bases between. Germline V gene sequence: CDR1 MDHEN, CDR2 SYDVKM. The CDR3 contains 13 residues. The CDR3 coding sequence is TGTGCCAGCAGTTTGGCTTCCCCTAATGAGCAGTTCTTC. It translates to CASSLASPNEQFF.

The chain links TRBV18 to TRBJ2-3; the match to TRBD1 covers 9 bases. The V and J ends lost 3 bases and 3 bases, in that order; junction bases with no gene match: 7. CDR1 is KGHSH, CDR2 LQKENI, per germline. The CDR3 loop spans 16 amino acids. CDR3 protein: CASSPAGTGYTDTQYF. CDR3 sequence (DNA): TGTGCCAGCTCACCGGCCGGGACAGGGTATACAGATACGCAGTATTTT.

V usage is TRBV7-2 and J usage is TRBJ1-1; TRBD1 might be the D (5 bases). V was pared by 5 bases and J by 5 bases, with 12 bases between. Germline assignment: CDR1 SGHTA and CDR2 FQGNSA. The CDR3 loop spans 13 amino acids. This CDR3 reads CASSQQGFTEAFF. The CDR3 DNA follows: TGTGCCAGCAGCCAGCAGGGTTTTACTGAAGCTTTCTTT. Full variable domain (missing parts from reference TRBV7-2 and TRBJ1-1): GAGVSQSPSNKVTEKGKDVELRCDPISGHTALYWYRQSLGQGLEFLIYFQGNSAPDKSGLPSDRFSAERTGGSVSTLTIQRTQQEDSAVYLCASSQQGFTEAFFGQGTRLTVV.

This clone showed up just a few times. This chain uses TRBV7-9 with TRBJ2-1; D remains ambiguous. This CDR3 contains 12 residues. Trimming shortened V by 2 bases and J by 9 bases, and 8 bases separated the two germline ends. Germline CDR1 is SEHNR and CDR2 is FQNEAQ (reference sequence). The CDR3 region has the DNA TGTGCCAGCAGCTTAATTGTCGGTGAGCAGTTCTTC. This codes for CASSLIVGEQFF.

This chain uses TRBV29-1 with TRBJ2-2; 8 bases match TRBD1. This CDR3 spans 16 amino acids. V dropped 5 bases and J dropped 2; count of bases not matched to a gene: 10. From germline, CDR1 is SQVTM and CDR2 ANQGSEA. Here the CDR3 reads CSVIGGTGLNTGELFF. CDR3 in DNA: TGCAGCGTTATAGGGGGGACAGGCCTAAACACCGGGGAGCTGTTTTTT.

Here the CDR3 DNA reads TGTGCCAGCAGATCTTATACAGGAATCTTTGGCTACACCTTC. Its translation is CASRSYTGIFGYTF. The chain carries TRBV5-5 and TRBJ1-2, with a tentative D call TRBD1 (5 bases). Per the germline V gene, CDR1 is SGHKS and CDR2 is YYEKEE (reference sequence). V was clipped by 5 bases and J by 7 bases, with 18 bases between them. There are 14 residues in the CDR3.

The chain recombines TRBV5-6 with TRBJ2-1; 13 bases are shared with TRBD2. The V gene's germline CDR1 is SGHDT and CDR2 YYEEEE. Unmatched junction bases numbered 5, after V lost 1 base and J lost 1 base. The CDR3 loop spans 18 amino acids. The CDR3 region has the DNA TGTGCCAGCAGCTTGAAACTAGCGGGGGGGCGGTCCTACAATGAGCAGTTCTTC. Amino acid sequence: CASSLKLAGGRSYNEQFF.

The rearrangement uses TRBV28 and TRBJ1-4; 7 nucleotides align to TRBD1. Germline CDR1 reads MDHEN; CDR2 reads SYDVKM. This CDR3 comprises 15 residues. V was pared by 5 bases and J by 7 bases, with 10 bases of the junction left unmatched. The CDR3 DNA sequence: TGTGCCAGCAGTCCCCTACAGGGGAAAACTGAAAAACTGTTTTTT. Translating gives CASSPLQGKTEKLFF.

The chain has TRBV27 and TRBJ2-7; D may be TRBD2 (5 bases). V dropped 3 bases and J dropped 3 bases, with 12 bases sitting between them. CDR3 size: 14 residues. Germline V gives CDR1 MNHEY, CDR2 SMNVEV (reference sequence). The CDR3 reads CASSFSVGIYEQYF. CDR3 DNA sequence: TGTGCCAGCAGTTTTAGCGTTGGAATCTACGAGCAGTACTTC.

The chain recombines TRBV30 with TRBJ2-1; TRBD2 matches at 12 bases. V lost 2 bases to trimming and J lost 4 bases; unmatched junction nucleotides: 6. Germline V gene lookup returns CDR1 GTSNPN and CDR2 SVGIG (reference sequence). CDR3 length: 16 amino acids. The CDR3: CAWSRMGTSGYNEQFF. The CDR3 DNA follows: TGTGCCTGGAGTCGAATGGGGACTAGCGGGTACAATGAGCAGTTCTTC.

CDR3 loop: CASSPGDRGQSGELFF. CDR3 nucleotides: TGCGCCAGCAGCCCCGGGGACAGGGGGCAGAGCGGGGAGCTGTTTTTT. The chain links TRBV5-1 to TRBJ2-2, with 12 bases identical to TRBD1. The CDR3 sequence is 16 residues long. Germline V gene lookup returns CDR1 SGHRS and CDR2 YFSETQ. The J segment lost 7 bases and the V segment lost 4 bases, leaving 8 bases of the junction unmatched.

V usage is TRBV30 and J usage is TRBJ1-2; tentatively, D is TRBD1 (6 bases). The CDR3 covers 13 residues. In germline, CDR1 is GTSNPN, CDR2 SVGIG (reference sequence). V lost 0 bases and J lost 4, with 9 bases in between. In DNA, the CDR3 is TGTGCCTGGAGTGTATACAGGGCCTATGGCTACACCTTC. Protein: CAWSVYRAYGYTF.

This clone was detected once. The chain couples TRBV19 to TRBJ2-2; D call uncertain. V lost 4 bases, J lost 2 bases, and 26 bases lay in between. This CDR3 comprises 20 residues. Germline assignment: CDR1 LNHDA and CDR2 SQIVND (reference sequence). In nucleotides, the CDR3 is TGTGCCAGTAGTACATTTACCGCGTCCGCCGCGAACGTTAACACCGGGGAGCTGTTTTTT. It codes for CASSTFTASAANVNTGELFF.

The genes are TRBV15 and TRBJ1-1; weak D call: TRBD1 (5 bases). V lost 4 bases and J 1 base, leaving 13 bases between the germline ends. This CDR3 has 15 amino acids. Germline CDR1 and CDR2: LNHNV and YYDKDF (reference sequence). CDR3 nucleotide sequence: TGTGCCACCAGCACCGGGACTGCCTCGAACACTGAAGCTTTCTTT. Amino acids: CATSTGTASNTEAFF.

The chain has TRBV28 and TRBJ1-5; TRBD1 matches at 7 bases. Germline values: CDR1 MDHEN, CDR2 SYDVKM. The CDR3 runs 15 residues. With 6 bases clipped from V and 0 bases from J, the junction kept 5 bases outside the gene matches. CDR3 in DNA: TGTGCCAGCAGGGCCAGGGGGTATAGCAATCAGCCCCAGCATTTT. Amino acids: CASRARGYSNQPQHF.

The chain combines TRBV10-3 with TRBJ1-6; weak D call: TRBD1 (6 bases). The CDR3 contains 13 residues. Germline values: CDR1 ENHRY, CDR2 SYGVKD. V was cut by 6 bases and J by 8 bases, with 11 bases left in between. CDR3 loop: CAISRGEDSPLHF. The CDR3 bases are TGTGCCATCAGCAGGGGTGAGGATTCACCCCTCCACTTT.